This T cell receptor (beta chain) was sequenced in a study of tumor-infiltrating lymphocytes in primary liver carcinoma. The wider study: Samples had roughly 3.65 to 7.13 million productive TCRbeta reads, comparable between tissue types.

Germline loops: CDR1 SGHTA, CDR2 FQGNSA. J gave up 1 base and V 6 bases, and 10 bases lay outside the gene matches. The CDR3 consists of 17 residues. The authors made TCR beta cDNA from around 500 ng total RNA with a constant-region primer. Three nested multiplex PCR rounds of slightly modified ARM-PCR generated TCR beta libraries. TRBV1-TRBV30 forward primers paired with a C-beta reverse primer drove the first two PCR rounds, about 9 cycles each. TCRdb processed the multiplex PCR reads anew with MiXCR; each CDR3 protein has one entry. The sample holds fewer than 200,000 distinct CDR3 sequences, around four fifths seen once. The tissue used was unsorted bulk material of about 19-31 mg. RNA and DNA were co-extracted from it with the AllPrep DNA/RNA mini kit. The sample holds many counts of this clonotype.

The sequence was obtained from a man aged 35 to 55 with primary liver carcinoma and hepatitis B virus infection. Material: tumor tissue from primary liver carcinoma. The gene calls are TRBV7-2 and TRBJ2-3, with 10 bases lining up with TRBD2. CDR3 loop: CASRRTSGSGGTDTQYF. The CDR3 DNA reads TGTGCCAGCAGACGGACTAGCGGTTCGGGGGGCACAGATACGCAGTATTTT. Drawing the rest from reference TRBV7-2 and TRBJ2-3, the complete variable domain is GAGVSQSPSNKVTEKGKDVELRCDPISGHTALYWYRQSLGQGLEFLIYFQGNSAPDKSGLPSDRFSAERTGGSVSTLTIQRTQQEDSAVYLCASRRTSGSGGTDTQYFGPGTRLTVL.